Detailed here is one T cell receptor (beta chain). Isolated RNA was reverse transcribed into cDNA used as the sequencing template. TCRdb keeps only in-frame clones here, not all; method: immunoSEQ multiplex PCR. In the table there are approximately 90,000 clones, approximately 70% of which are singletons. The V gene's germline CDR1 is MNHEY and CDR2 SVGAGI. Trimming pared 7 bases from V and 5 bases from J, leaving 17 bases between. This CDR3 is 15 amino acids long. This sample was included in a study of CD8+ T cells in alopecia areata. The treatment here: oral pan-JAK inhibitor, 5-10 mg twice daily. The sequencing used CD8+ T cells sorted from blood, collected between weeks 43 and 45, from a patient treated with tofacitinib. The receptor's source is a human donor with alopecia areata. The genes are TRBV6-5 and TRBJ1-4; TRBD1 is a possible D gene (5 bases). Here the CDR3 reads CASTNRGGPNEKLFF. CDR3 DNA sequence: TGTGCCAGCACCAACCGGGGCGGACCAAATGAAAAACTGTTTTTT.